This TCR beta chain was captured in a study of T cells in Graves' hyperthyroidism and ophthalmopathy. At the level of the study: Before treatment of any kind, peripheral blood was taken at initial diagnosis.

It was uncontrolled infection, other autoimmune disease, pregnancy or lactation that excluded patients. It was at first hyperthyroidism diagnosis, before any ophthalmopathy symptoms, that the blood sample was taken. This clonotype was found a few times. Its matching antigen is unknown. One junction end disagrees with the germline gene, perhaps due to a read error. Germline CDR1 and CDR2: MDHEN and SYDVKM. The CDR3 runs 19 residues. Amplification of TCR beta CDR3 regions used RNA as the template. A first-round RT-PCR of the TCR CDR3 used the HTBI primer set. A single record per CDR3 protein comes from TCRdb applying MiXCR to the multiplex PCR reads. The sample carries some 600,000 distinct CDR3 sequences, around 13% recorded once. Findings and caveats of the study: Most expanded thyroid clonotypes above 0.001 also appeared in blood.

Sequenced material: blood. This rearrangement joins TRBV28 to TRBJ2-1, with a possible D match to TRBD2 (6 bases). The TCR sequence derives from a woman aged 25 to 45 with Graves' hyperthyroidism that later progressed to Graves' ophthalmopathy. CDR3 sequence (DNA): TGTGCCAACAGTTTTCCCTTACCCGATAGCGGCGACTCCTACAATGAGCAGTTCTTC. Its protein is CANSFPLPDSGDSYNEQFF.